The entry below describes one T cell receptor (beta chain). This sample was taken from a study of blood T cell repertoires in COVID-19. Study-wide context: Nucleic acid was either cDNA or gDNA, and it came from T cells, B-cell-depleted T cells, or PBMCs.

Assay: immunoSEQ multiplex PCR; the TCRdb copy retains only in-frame clones and omits some. Among fewer than 70,000 clones listed, 70% to 90% were seen once. The ends were cut back, 5 bases at V and 0 bases at J, with 8 bases in the middle. There are 14 residues in the CDR3. CDR1 is SNHLY, CDR2 FYNNEI, per germline. Sequencing was performed on peripheral blood. The receptor was isolated from a man between 50 and 59 years old with acute or convalescent COVID-19. The chain is built from TRBV2 and TRBJ2-4; D is uncertain. The CDR3 reads CASSRQLAKNIQYF. The CDR3 region has the DNA TGTGCCAGCAGTAGACAACTAGCCAAAAACATTCAGTACTTC.